This TCR beta chain was documented in a study of CD8+ T cells in alopecia areata. Turning to this clone: Its matching antigen is unknown.

J was trimmed by 3 bases and V by 5 bases; bases with no gene match: 8. The CDR3 runs to 15 residues. Looked up from germline, CDR1 is MNHNS and CDR2 is SASEGT. Investigators isolated RNA and reverse transcribed it into cDNA to act as the sequencing template. TCRdb keeps only in-frame clones here, not all; method: immunoSEQ multiplex PCR. The sample carries under 300,000 clones, 60% recorded once. Treatment noted: oral pan-JAK inhibitor, 5-10 mg twice daily. Researchers took lesional scalp punch biopsies and peripheral blood from people who were alopecia areata patients. Study observations and caveats: Scalp clonality and expanded CD8+ clones among the top 100 fell significantly with tofacitinib. Researchers report lesional scalp, most notably alopecia totalis/universalis, outstripped normal scalp in clonality.

The chain employs TRBV6-1 and TRBJ2-7; 9 nucleotides line up with TRBD1. The input for sequencing was CD4+ T cells sorted from blood, taken at week 52, from a patient treated with tofacitinib. This clonotype originated in a human donor with alopecia areata. In nucleotides, the CDR3 is TGTGCCAGCAGTATCGGAGGGGACAGGGTCTACGAGCAGTACTTC. Its translation: CASSIGGDRVYEQYF.